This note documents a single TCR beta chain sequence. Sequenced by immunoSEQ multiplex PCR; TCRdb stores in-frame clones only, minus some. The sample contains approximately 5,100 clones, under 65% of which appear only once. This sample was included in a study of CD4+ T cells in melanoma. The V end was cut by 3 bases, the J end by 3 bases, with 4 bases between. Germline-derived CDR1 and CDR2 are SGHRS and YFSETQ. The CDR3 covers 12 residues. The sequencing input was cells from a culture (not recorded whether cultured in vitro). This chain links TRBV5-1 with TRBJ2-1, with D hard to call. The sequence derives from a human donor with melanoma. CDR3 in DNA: TGCGCCAGCAGCTCTCGCTACAATGAGCAGTTCTTC. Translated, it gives CASSSRYNEQFF.